This TCR beta chain came from a study of control samples from healthy donors and cancer patients. The CDR3 has 16 residues. V lost 3 bases, J lost 0 bases, and 5 bases stayed unmatched. CDR1 and CDR2 (germline): KGHSH, LQKENI. Some clones are missing from TCRdb's copy, which holds only in-frame ones; the method was immunoSEQ multiplex PCR. The sample comprises under 150,000 clones, roughly 87% of which are singletons, and 8% to 9% rests with the top ten. Sequenced sample: blood. The sequence came from a man between 40 and 49 years old in good health. V gene TRBV18 combines with J gene TRBJ1-3; 7 nucleotides align to TRBD1. CDR3 nucleotides: TGTGCCAGCTCACCGGGGACAGCAGACTCTGGAAACACCATATATTTT. Protein: CASSPGTADSGNTIYF.